This TCR beta chain was identified in a study of blood T cells in healthy people across ages. This clonotype was seen a handful of times. What it recognizes is unknown. The authors ran a second PCR of about 7 to 11 cycles using a sample-barcoded 5' primer and a J-beta primer mix. A single record per CDR3 protein comes from TCRdb applying MiXCR to the 5' RACE reads. In the table there are around 600,000 distinct CDR3 sequences, around 50% of which are singletons. The study's findings and limits: Researchers deemed the diversity estimates from one million T cells underestimates. Relative to aged donors, long-lived donors carried more naive CD4+ cells and displayed higher diversity.

Deletions cut 9 bases from V and 1 base from J, with 16 bases between. CDR3 length: 14 residues. Germline CDR1 is SGHTA and CDR2 is FQGNSA. This chain joins TRBV7-2 and TRBJ2-7, with D perhaps TRBD1 or TRBD2 (5 bases each). Material: blood. The clonotype was recovered from an elderly man in good health. Written as DNA, the CDR3 is TGTGCCAGTAGAAAGGGGACGGATTCCTACGAGCAGTACTTC. Protein sequence: CASRKGTDSYEQYF. The variable domain in full, completed from reference TRBV7-2 and TRBJ2-7, reads GAGVSQSPSNKVTEKGKDVELRCDPISGHTALYWYRQSLGQGLEFLIYFQGNSAPDKSGLPSDRFSAERTGGSVSTLTIQRTQQEDSAVYLCASRKGTDSYEQYFGPGTRLTVT.